Reported below is one T cell receptor beta chain. These data belong to a study of shared clonotypes between healthy human individuals. Measured with immunoSEQ multiplex PCR; TCRdb has only the in-frame clones, and not every one. The table includes some 2 million clones, around 95% detected once. Germline V CDR1 and CDR2: MGHDK, SYGVNS. This CDR3 is built from 15 residues. V gave up 3 bases and J gave up 4 bases; unmatched junction bases: 6. CD4+ cells were split into CD45RA+ naive and CD45RA-negative memory subsets. The receptor's source is a man younger than 35 in good health. Source material: naive CD4+ T cells sorted from blood. Subset: CD45RA+ positively selected. The V call is TRBV25-1, the J call TRBJ1-2, with 9 bases matching TRBD1. The chain's CDR3 is CASSDPGQGSYGYTF. The CDR3 nucleotides read TGTGCCAGCAGTGATCCGGGACAGGGTTCCTATGGCTACACCTTC.